The rows below give T cell receptor beta chains drawn from one sample of a study of blood T cell repertoires in COVID-19. Assay: immunoSEQ multiplex PCR; the TCRdb copy retains only in-frame clones and omits some. Of fewer than 250,000 clones detected, about nine tenths appear once; the ten largest clones hold around 1.1%. The sequencing sample was made of peripheral blood. Source of these receptors: a man aged 25-40 years with acute or convalescent COVID-19. Each CDR3 is given with its conserved first and last residue. Each record gives: J gene, clone size, D gene, V gene, CDR3 protein, CDR3 DNA. A D gene is named only where the DNA matches it firmly. Expanded clones get a size class; other rows say once, few or many, or leave the size out.

TRBJ1-6 NA NA TRBV6-5 CASLRGDVNSPLHF TGTGCCAGCCTTCGGGGGGACGTGAATTCACCCCTCCACTTT
TRBJ1-1 NA NA TRBV30 CAWSVWSGKEAFF TGTGCCTGGAGTGTATGGTCGGGAAAGGAAGCTTTCTTT
TRBJ1-2 NA TRBD1 TRBV4-1 CASSLENRGLRGYTF TGCGCCAGCAGTCTAGAAAACAGGGGATTAAGGGGCTACACCTTC
TRBJ2-1 NA NA TRBV7-9 CASSYRGGYNEQFF TGTGCCAGCAGCTACCGTGGAGGATACAATGAGCAGTTCTTC
TRBJ2-7 NA NA TRBV28 CASSFLSYEQYF TGTGCCAGCAGTTTCCTTTCCTACGAGCAGTACTTC
TRBJ1-1 NA NA TRBV29-1 CSVGDRTAFF TGCAGCGTTGGAGACAGAACCGCTTTCTTT
TRBJ2-1 NA TRBD2 TRBV9 CASSEGLAGTYNEQFF TGTGCCAGCAGCGAGGGACTAGCGGGGACTTACAATGAGCAGTTCTTC
TRBJ2-7 once TRBD1 TRBV5-6 CASSWNLGTGRWDYEQYF TGTGCCAGCAGCTGGAACCTCGGGACAGGAAGGTGGGACTACGAGCAGTACTTC
TRBJ2-5 NA TRBD2 TRBV28 CASSLLGSGGQETQYF TGTGCCAGCAGTTTATTGGGTAGCGGGGGACAAGAGACCCAGTACTTC
TRBJ1-2 NA NA TRBV7-9 CASSSPQAGYTF TGTGCCAGCAGCTCACCTCAGGCCGGCTACACCTTC
TRBJ2-1 NA NA TRBV7-2 CASSLGRGEYNEQFF TGTGCCAGCAGCTTAGGGCGGGGAGAGTACAATGAGCAGTTCTTC
TRBJ2-5 NA TRBD2 TRBV28 CASTLAGAETQYF TGTGCCAGCACCCTAGCGGGAGCAGAGACCCAGTACTTC
TRBJ1-1 NA TRBD1 TRBV18 CASSPPTGGGEAFF TGTGCCAGCTCACCACCAACAGGGGGCGGAGAAGCTTTCTTT
TRBJ2-6 NA NA TRBV19 CASSDQVSGANVLTF TGTGCCAGTAGCGACCAGGTCTCTGGGGCCAACGTCCTGACTTTC
TRBJ1-1 once NA TRBV6-6 CASSYTQGEAFF TGTGCCAGCAGTTACACCCAGGGGGAAGCTTTCTTT
TRBJ2-3 NA NA TRBV5-1 CASSLALTTDTQYF TGCGCCAGCAGCTTGGCACTAACTACAGATACGCAGTATTTT
TRBJ2-3 NA NA TRBV28 CASSLHFTDTQYF TGTGCCAGCAGTTTACACTTCACAGATACGCAGTATTTT
TRBJ1-1 NA NA TRBV5-1 CASRIQTTMNTEAFF TGCGCCAGTCGAATACAGACCACGATGAACACTGAAGCTTTCTTT
TRBJ2-5 NA NA TRBV12-3/TRBV12-4 CASRNLQGDQYF TGTGCCAGCAGGAATTTACAGGGAGACCAGTACTTC
TRBJ2-1 NA NA TRBV3-1/TRBV3-2 CASSLLGGQFF TGTGCCAGCAGCCTACTCGGGGGGCAGTTCTTC
TRBJ1-6 NA NA TRBV3-1/TRBV3-2 CASSYRELNSPLHF TGTGCCAGCAGCTATCGGGAGTTGAATTCACCCCTCCACTTT
TRBJ1-6 NA TRBD1 TRBV5-6 CASSPVPGQSNSPLHF TGTGCCAGCAGCCCAGTCCCGGGACAGAGCAATTCACCCCTCCACTTT
TRBJ1-1 NA NA TRBV3-1/TRBV3-2 CASSPEAGKSRAFF TGTGCCAGCAGCCCCGAGGCGGGAAAGAGTAGGGCTTTCTTT
TRBJ1-1 NA NA TRBV15 CATSRTLEHLNTEAFF TGTGCCACCAGCAGAACCCTTGAGCACCTGAACACTGAAGCTTTCTTT
TRBJ2-1 NA NA TRBV28 CASRNRVHEQFF TGTGCCAGCAGAAACAGGGTCCATGAGCAGTTCTTC
TRBJ1-5 NA TRBD1 TRBV28 CASSSSGTGYSNQPQHF TGTGCCAGCAGTTCCTCCGGGACAGGATATAGCAATCAGCCCCAGCATTTT
TRBJ1-3 NA NA TRBV6-5 CASSYLYSGNTIYF TGTGCCAGCAGTTACCTCTACTCTGGAAACACCATATATTTT
TRBJ2-7 NA NA TRBV28 CASKDRQPYEQYF TGTGCCAGCAAAGACAGGCAACCCTACGAGCAGTACTTC
TRBJ2-6 NA NA TRBV5-1 CASSLASEPSKRGANVLTF TGCGCCAGCAGCTTGGCGTCGGAGCCTTCGAAACGTGGGGCCAACGTCCTGACTTTC
TRBJ1-1 NA NA TRBV5-6 CASSVQGRNTEAFF TGTGCCAGCAGCGTACAGGGTAGGAACACTGAAGCTTTCTTT
TRBJ2-6 once NA TRBV3-1/TRBV3-2 CASSQDWAGANVLTF TGTGCCAGCAGCCAGGACTGGGCCGGGGCCAACGTCCTGACTTTC
TRBJ1-5 NA NA TRBV6-5 CASSYSLNSNQPQHF TGTGCCAGCAGTTACTCCCTTAATAGCAATCAGCCCCAGCATTTT
TRBJ2-2 NA TRBD1 TRBV28 CASSETGAGELFF TGTGCCAGCAGTGAAACAGGGGCCGGGGAGCTGTTTTTT
TRBJ2-2 NA NA TRBV6-5 CASSYSIYRGSGELFF TGTGCCAGCAGTTACTCGATATATAGAGGGTCCGGGGAGCTGTTTTTT
TRBJ2-5 NA TRBD2 TRBV7-2 CASSLSSWAGGPETQYF TGTGCCAGCAGCCTCAGTTCTTGGGCGGGAGGGCCGGAGACCCAGTACTTC
TRBJ1-6 NA NA TRBV11-2 CASSLASSGSSYNSPLHF TGTGCCAGCAGCTTAGCTTCGTCGGGTAGCTCCTATAATTCACCCCTCCACTTT
TRBJ1-6 NA NA TRBV6-2/TRBV6-3 CASSSRQSYNSPLHF TGTGCCAGCAGTTCCCGACAGAGTTATAATTCACCCCTCCACTTT
TRBJ1-5 NA NA TRBV7-9 CASSLVTSNQPQHF TGTGCCAGCAGCTTAGTCACTTCCAATCAGCCCCAGCATTTT
TRBJ1-6 once NA TRBV19 CASRGGSPLHF TGTGCCAGTAGGGGGGGTTCACCCCTCCACTTT
TRBJ1-1 NA NA TRBV6-5 CASTSHTKNTEAFF TGTGCCAGCACCAGTCACACCAAGAACACTGAAGCTTTCTTT
TRBJ1-1 NA NA TRBV28 CASSFTLTFVSNTEAFF TGTGCCAGCAGTTTTACACTAACATTTGTTTCGAACACTGAAGCTTTCTTT
TRBJ2-7 NA TRBD2 TRBV6-6 CASSRRPGTSGGASPEQYF TGTGCCAGCAGTCGCAGACCCGGGACTAGCGGGGGCGCATCGCCCGAGCAGTACTTC
TRBJ2-5 NA TRBD2 TRBV5-6 CASTHSLALAGGVETQYF TGTGCCAGCACCCACAGCCTGGCGTTAGCGGGAGGTGTTGAGACCCAGTACTTC
TRBJ1-4 once NA TRBV7-9 CASSLGGAPEKLFF TGTGCCAGCAGCTTAGGCGGGGCGCCTGAAAAACTGTTTTTT
TRBJ2-3 NA TRBD2 TRBV7-3 CASSRLSGGTDTQYF TGTGCCAGCAGTCGTTTGAGCGGGGGCACAGATACGCAGTATTTT
TRBJ1-2 NA NA TRBV9 CASSAIRQVDGYTF TGTGCCAGCAGCGCCATAAGACAGGTAGATGGCTACACCTTC
TRBJ2-5 NA TRBD2 TRBV5-5 CASSFAASRGGQETQYF TGTGCCAGCAGCTTCGCTGCGTCGCGGGGGGGCCAAGAGACCCAGTACTTC
TRBJ2-6 once TRBD1 TRBV11-3 CASSPGQGTSGANVLTF TGTGCCAGCAGTCCCGGACAGGGAACCTCTGGGGCCAACGTCCTGACTTTC
TRBJ1-4 NA NA TRBV11-2 CASSLAPNEKLFF TGTGCCAGCAGCTTAGCTCCGAATGAAAAACTGTTTTTT
TRBJ2-1 NA NA TRBV28 CASGWGVKSHEQFF TGTGCCAGCGGCTGGGGCGTAAAAAGCCATGAGCAGTTCTTC
TRBJ2-2 NA TRBD1 TRBV6-5 CASRQDRVNTGELFF TGTGCCAGCAGACAAGACAGGGTGAACACCGGGGAGCTGTTTTTT